This T cell receptor (beta chain) originates from a study of blood T cell repertoires in COVID-19. Study-level information: Material from acute and convalescent COVID-19 was sourced from the United States, Italy and Spain.

This CDR3 has 17 amino acids. CDR1 LNHDA and CDR2 SQIVND come from the germline V gene (reference sequence). V was trimmed by 4 bases and J by 0 bases, leaving 15 bases between them. Authors' methods: From reference gene primer amplification, estimates of nucleated cell counts were derived. Profiled with immunoSEQ multiplex PCR; TCRdb holds only in-frame clones, not every one. That table furnishes V, J and clone size, whereas the DNA furnished D and trimming. The sample carries hundreds of thousands of clones, about nine tenths recorded once. The receptor's source is a man aged 55 to 70 who had recovered from COVID-19. The chain joins TRBV19 to TRBJ2-2, with a possible D match to TRBD1 (6 bases). Sequenced: peripheral blood. The CDR3 loop is CASSTEGHHTNTGELFF. The CDR3 bases are TGTGCCAGTAGTACCGAGGGACACCATACGAACACCGGGGAGCTGTTTTTT.